The following is a TCR beta chain sequence with its context. Its antigen has not been determined. No much larger clonotype is one base removed from it; base qualities were not supplied. The sample is drawn from a study of neoadjuvant nivolumab and ipilimumab in lung cancer (dated by TCRdb to 2020 to 2022). Regarding the research as a whole: In the NEOSTAR trial, nivolumab was administered intravenously at 3 mg/kg on days 1, 15 and 29, and the combination arm also received ipilimumab 1 mg/kg on day 1 only. For each study arm, the primary endpoint of the trial was the rate of major pathologic response (MPR) in the intention-to-treat population. The study compared TCR repertoires in pretherapy (baseline) peripheral blood with TCR repertoires in tumors resected at surgery after neoadjuvant immune checkpoint blockade. Of the 45 or so patients with operable NSCLC treated in the trial, some 23 were randomized to nivolumab monotherapy and approximately 20 to nivolumab plus ipilimumab. Matched pretherapy and resected tumor pairs were analyzed from seven patients, of whom four had been treated with nivolumab and three with nivolumab plus ipilimumab. Here is what the overall study found, with its caveats: Richness in tumors resected after neoadjuvant therapy showed a positive correlation with pretherapy blood TCR richness (Spearman R = 0.82). No significant correlation was found between TCR clonality and pathologic tumor regression, and only one major-pathologic-response sample was available for the clonality analysis. TCR sequencing was performed in a small number of samples. Tumor T-cell richness and clonality rose from pretherapy to surgery in three of three dual-therapy tumors but in only two of four nivolumab-treated tumors. Resected tumors had greater TCR richness and clonality than tumor-adjacent uninvolved lung, and increases were observed in more dual-therapy-treated tumors.

The time point label, read with the paper, signifies: at surgical resection after neoadjuvant nivolumab +/- ipilimumab. Samples were obtained from the phase 2 randomized NEOSTAR trial, in which neoadjuvant nivolumab or nivolumab plus ipilimumab followed by surgery was tested in operable NSCLC. Library construction relied on the immunoSEQ multiplex PCR assay. As for how the authors treated the data: Richness and clonality were used to summarize the repertoires, and clones that significantly expanded or contracted between pre- and post-therapy samples were identified. Sourced from immuneACCESS, this table was stored by TCRdb with only in-frame sequences that have V and J called. A share of the clones is absent; for the studies checked, an unresolved V gene accounts for under half, and the remainder has no known explanation. V and J calls and clone size are those listed in that table; D and trimming were worked out from the DNA. The sample table holds fewer than 20,000 clones, of which more than 70% were seen once. The ten largest clonotypes hold around 7.8% of the sample.

The junction shows trimming of 0 bases on V and 7 bases on J, plus 11 bases between the germline ends. CDR1 and CDR2 are read off the germline V gene as SGHRS and YFSETQ. From its cysteine to its phenylalanine, the CDR3 spans 13 amino acids. Of all the DNA, just the CDR3 is kept, 39 bases in frame from base 1. The input for sequencing was tumor tissue, taken after neoadjuvant nivolumab, alone or with ipilimumab, at or shortly before surgery. This TCR derives from an adult with non-small cell lung cancer. The sequence is built from TRBV5-1 and TRBJ2-7, with TRBD2 as a weak D call on 5 bases. The DNA is TGCGCCAGCAGCTTGGGAAGAAGGGAGGAGCAGTACTTC. This gives the protein CASSLGRREEQYF. Extended through the reference TRBV5-1 and TRBJ2-7 proteins, this CDR3 yields the full variable domain: KAGVTQTPRYLIKTRGQQVTLSCSPISGHRSVSWYQQTPGQGLQFLFEYFSETQRNKGNFPGRFSGRQFSNSRSEMNVSTLELGDSALYLCASSLGRREEQYFGPGTRLTVT.